The sequence of this T cell receptor (beta chain) was determined in a study of blood T cell repertoires in COVID-19. As handled by the study authors: By means of reference gene primer amplification, nucleated cell counts were estimated. Some clones are missing from TCRdb's copy, which holds only in-frame ones; the method was immunoSEQ multiplex PCR. V, J and clone size reflect that table, while D and trimming were determined from the DNA. The repertoire holds about 180,000 clones, around 79% seen once, with more than 25% in the top ten. CDR1 and CDR2 (germline): WSHSY, SAAADI. The CDR3 is 14 residues long. J gave up 3 bases and V 4 bases, and 5 bases lay outside the gene matches.

This receptor was taken from a woman aged 70-85 years with acute or convalescent COVID-19. The sequenced material came from peripheral blood. The V and J genes are TRBV10-2 and TRBJ1-2, with 7 bases fitting TRBD1. The CDR3 loop is CASSVGQGDYGYTF. The CDR3 nucleotides read TGCGCCAGCAGTGTGGGGCAGGGGGACTATGGCTACACCTTC.